Presented here are 8 T cell receptor beta chains from one specimen sequenced in a study of beta chain features in type 1 diabetes. Since all of the isolated RNA was reverse transcribed, expressed TCRB transcripts were what got sequenced. Using immunoSEQ multiplex PCR, the repertoire was profiled, and TCRdb retains in-frame clones only, with some absent. Of tens of thousands of clones listed, 25% to 35% are singletons. Sequencing was done on a sample of stem cell memory CD4+ T cells from blood. These receptors were taken from a woman under 30 in good health.

This sequence joins TRBV5-1 and TRBJ1-2; TRBD1 matches at 11 bases. V was clipped by 3 bases and J by 4 bases; unmatched bases: 2. From germline, CDR1 is SGHRS and CDR2 YFSETQ. The CDR3 contains 14 residues. This CDR3 reads CASSWTGGVYGYTF. Here the CDR3 DNA reads TGCGCCAGCAGCTGGACAGGGGGCGTCTATGGCTACACCTTC.

The chain carries TRBV2 and TRBJ2-7; D perhaps matches TRBD2 (6 bases). CDR1 is SNHLY and CDR2 is FYNNEI in the germline V gene. The CDR3 covers 16 residues. V was shortened by 3 bases and J by 1 base, with 16 bases between the two germline ends. The CDR3 sequence: CASSDGEGRGSYEQYF. CDR3 nucleotides: TGTGCCAGCAGTGATGGGGAAGGCCGGGGGTCCTACGAGCAGTACTTC.

This clone was recorded a few times. The genes are TRBV5-1 and TRBJ2-3; TRBD1 might be the D (6 bases). V lost 0 bases to trimming and J lost 6 bases, with 8 bases between them. Germline CDR1 SGHRS, CDR2 YFSETQ. This CDR3 is built from 13 residues. The CDR3 reads CASSLDRADTQYF. The CDR3 DNA reads as TGCGCCAGCAGCTTGGACAGGGCGGATACGCAGTATTTT.

CDR3 sequence (DNA): TGTGCCTGGAGTGTACGGGGACTAGGAGCGATAGATACGCAGTATTTT. Its protein product is CAWSVRGLGAIDTQYF. This chain connects TRBV30 to TRBJ2-3; 8 bases align to TRBD2. This CDR3 comprises 16 residues. V lost 0 bases to trimming and J lost 5 bases; unmatched junction nucleotides: 10. From germline, CDR1 is GTSNPN and CDR2 SVGIG (reference sequence). The full variable domain, completed using reference TRBV30 and TRBJ2-3, is SQTIHQWPATLVQPVGSPLSLECTVEGTSNPNLYWYRQAAGRGLQLLFYSVGIGQISSEVPQNLSASRPQDRQFILSSKKLLLSDSGFYLCAWSVRGLGAIDTQYFGPGTRLTVL.

The V call is TRBV30, the J call TRBJ2-1; 7 positions match TRBD1. The CDR3 loop spans 12 amino acids. Germline V gives CDR1 GTSNPN, CDR2 SVGIG (reference sequence). The ends lost 3 bases at V and 6 bases at J; junction bases unmatched: 2. The CDR3 DNA follows: TGTGCCTGGAGAGGACAGGTCAATGAGCAGTTCTTC. It yields the protein CAWRGQVNEQFF.

The genes are TRBV7-8 and TRBJ2-5; 7 bases match TRBD1. The V segment lost 7 bases and the J segment 2 bases; nucleotides outside the gene matches: 4. Germline V gene lookup returns CDR1 SGHVS and CDR2 FQNEAQ. This CDR3 has 13 amino acids. In DNA form, the CDR3 reads TGTGCCAGCATCGGGACAGTACAAGAGACCCAGTACTTC. Protein product: CASIGTVQETQYF.

This clone was picked up a small number of times. V usage is TRBV5-1 and J usage is TRBJ2-7, with D perhaps TRBD1 (6 bases). Germline CDR1 and CDR2: SGHRS and YFSETQ. Trimming shortened V by 3 bases and J by 3 bases, and 16 bases separated the two germline ends. The length of the CDR3 is 15 residues. This CDR3 is CASSSVTGQSYEQYF. CDR3 nucleotides: TGCGCCAGCAGCTCGGTGACCGGACAGAGCTACGAGCAGTACTTC.

The chain has TRBV10-3 and TRBJ2-1, with 8 bases aligning to TRBD2. J was trimmed by 6 bases and V by 10 bases; bases with no gene match: 11. Germline assignment: CDR1 ENHRY and CDR2 SYGVKD. This CDR3 comprises 14 residues. The CDR3 reads CATESGSNINEQFF. The CDR3 DNA follows: TGTGCCACCGAGAGCGGGAGTAATATCAATGAGCAGTTCTTC.